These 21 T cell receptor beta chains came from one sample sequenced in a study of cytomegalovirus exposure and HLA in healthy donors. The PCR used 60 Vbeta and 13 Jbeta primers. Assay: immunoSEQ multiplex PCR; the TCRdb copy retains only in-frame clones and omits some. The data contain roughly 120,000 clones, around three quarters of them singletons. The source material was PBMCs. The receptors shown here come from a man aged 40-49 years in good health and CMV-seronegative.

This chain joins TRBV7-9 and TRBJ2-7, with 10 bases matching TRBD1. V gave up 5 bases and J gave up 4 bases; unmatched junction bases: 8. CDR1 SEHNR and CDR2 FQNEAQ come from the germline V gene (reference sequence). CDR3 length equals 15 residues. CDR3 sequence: CASSPIGGQGYEQYF. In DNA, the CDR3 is TGTGCCAGCAGCCCCATCGGGGGACAGGGGTACGAGCAGTACTTC.

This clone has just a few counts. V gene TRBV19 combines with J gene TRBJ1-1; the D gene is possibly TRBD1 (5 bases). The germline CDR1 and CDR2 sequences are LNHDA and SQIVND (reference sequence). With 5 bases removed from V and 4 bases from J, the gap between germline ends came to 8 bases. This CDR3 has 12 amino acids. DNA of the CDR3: TGTGCCAGTAGTCAGGGAGGCACTGAAGCTTTCTTT. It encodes CASSQGGTEAFF.

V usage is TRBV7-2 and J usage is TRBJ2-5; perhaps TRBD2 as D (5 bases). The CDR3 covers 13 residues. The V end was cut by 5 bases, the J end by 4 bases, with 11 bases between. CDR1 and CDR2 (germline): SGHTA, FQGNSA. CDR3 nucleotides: TGTGCCAGCAGCCGGGGAGAGAGAGAGACCCAGTACTTC. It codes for CASSRGERETQYF.

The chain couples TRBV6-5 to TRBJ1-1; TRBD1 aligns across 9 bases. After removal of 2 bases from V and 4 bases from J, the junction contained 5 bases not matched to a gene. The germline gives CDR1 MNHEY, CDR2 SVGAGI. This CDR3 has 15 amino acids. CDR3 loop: CASSYGQGSFTEAFF. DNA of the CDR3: TGTGCCAGCAGTTACGGACAGGGGAGTTTCACTGAAGCTTTCTTT.

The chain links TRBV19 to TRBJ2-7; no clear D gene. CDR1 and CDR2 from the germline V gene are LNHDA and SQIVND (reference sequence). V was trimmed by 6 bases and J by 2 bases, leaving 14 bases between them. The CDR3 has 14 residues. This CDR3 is CASRAQNRPYEQYF. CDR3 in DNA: TGTGCCAGTAGGGCACAGAACCGACCCTACGAGCAGTACTTC.

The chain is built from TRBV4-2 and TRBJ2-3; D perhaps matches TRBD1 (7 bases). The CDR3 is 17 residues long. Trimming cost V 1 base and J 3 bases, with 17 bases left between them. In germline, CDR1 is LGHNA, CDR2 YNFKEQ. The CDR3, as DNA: TGTGCCAGCAGCCAAGTCACGCAGGCAGGGGGGACAGATACGCAGTATTTT. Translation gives CASSQVTQAGGTDTQYF.

The CDR3 loop reads CASSPSTDNQPQHF. CDR3 in DNA: TGTGCCAGCTCACCATCGACAGACAATCAGCCCCAGCATTTT. The chain is built from TRBV18 and TRBJ1-5; D possibly corresponds to TRBD1 (5 bases). Trimming took off 2 bases at V and 3 bases at J, with 8 bases between the two ends. There are 14 residues in the CDR3. Germline-derived CDR1 and CDR2 are KGHSH and LQKENI.

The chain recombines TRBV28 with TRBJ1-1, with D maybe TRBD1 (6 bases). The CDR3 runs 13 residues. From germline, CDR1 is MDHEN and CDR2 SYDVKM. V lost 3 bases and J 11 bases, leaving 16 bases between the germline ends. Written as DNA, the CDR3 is TGTGCCAGCAGTTTGGGACATTCTAAAGGGGCTTTCTTT. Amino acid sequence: CASSLGHSKGAFF.

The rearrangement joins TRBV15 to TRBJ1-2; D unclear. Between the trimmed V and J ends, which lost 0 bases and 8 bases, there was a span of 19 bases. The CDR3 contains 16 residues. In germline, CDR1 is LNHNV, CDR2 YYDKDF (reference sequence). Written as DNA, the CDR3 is TGTGCCACCAGCAGAGATTGGACTTCTCCCTCTATGGGCTACACCTTC. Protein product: CATSRDWTSPSMGYTF.

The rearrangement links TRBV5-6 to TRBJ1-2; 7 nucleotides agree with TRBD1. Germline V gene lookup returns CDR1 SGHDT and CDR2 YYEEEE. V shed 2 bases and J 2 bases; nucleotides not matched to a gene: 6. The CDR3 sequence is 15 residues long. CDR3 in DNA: TGTGCCAGCAGCTTAACAGGGGCCGCCAACTATGGCTACACCTTC. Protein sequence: CASSLTGAANYGYTF.

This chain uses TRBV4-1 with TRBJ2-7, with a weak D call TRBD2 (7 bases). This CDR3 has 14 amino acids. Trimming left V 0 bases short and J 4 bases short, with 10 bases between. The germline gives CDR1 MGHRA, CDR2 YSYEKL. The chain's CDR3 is CASSQERGGYEQYF. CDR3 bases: TGCGCCAGCAGCCAAGAAAGGGGGGGGTACGAGCAGTACTTC.

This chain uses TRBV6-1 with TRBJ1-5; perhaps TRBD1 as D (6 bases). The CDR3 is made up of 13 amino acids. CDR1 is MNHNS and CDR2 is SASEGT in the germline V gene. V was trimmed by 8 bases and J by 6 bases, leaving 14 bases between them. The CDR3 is CASLGGLGQPQHF. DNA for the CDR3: TGTGCCAGCCTCGGGGGGCTCGGTCAGCCCCAGCATTTT.

The CDR3 sequence: CASSKRRPNEKLFF. The CDR3 DNA reads as TGTGCCAGCAGCAAAAGGCGGCCTAATGAAAAACTGTTTTTT. The chain uses TRBV21-1 and TRBJ1-4. TRBV21-1 is shown as a pseudogene. The CDR3 has 14 residues.

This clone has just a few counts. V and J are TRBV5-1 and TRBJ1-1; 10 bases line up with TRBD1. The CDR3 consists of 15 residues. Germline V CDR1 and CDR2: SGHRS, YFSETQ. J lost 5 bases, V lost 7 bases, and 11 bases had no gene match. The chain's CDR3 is CASGRDRGGGTEAFF. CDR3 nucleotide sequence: TGCGCCAGCGGCAGGGACAGGGGCGGCGGGACTGAAGCTTTCTTT.

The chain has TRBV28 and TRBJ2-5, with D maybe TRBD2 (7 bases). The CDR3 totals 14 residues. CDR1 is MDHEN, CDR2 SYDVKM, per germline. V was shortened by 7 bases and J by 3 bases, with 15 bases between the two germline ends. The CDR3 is CASTLRGGEETQYF. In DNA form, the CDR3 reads TGTGCCAGCACCCTAAGGGGGGGGGAAGAGACCCAGTACTTC.

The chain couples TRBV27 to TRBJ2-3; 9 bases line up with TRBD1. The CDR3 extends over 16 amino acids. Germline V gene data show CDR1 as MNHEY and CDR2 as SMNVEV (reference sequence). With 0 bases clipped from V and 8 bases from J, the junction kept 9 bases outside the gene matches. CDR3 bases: TGTGCCAGCAGTTTATCGAGGGACAGGGCGATAGGTACGCAGTATTTT. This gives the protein CASSLSRDRAIGTQYF.

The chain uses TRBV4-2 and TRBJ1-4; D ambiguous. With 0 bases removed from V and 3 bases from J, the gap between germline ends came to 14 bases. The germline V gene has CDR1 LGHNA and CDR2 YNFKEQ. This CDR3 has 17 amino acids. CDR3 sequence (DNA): TGTGCCAGCAGCCAAGACCCAGAGGAGGGAGCTAATGAAAAACTGTTTTTT. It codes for CASSQDPEEGANEKLFF.

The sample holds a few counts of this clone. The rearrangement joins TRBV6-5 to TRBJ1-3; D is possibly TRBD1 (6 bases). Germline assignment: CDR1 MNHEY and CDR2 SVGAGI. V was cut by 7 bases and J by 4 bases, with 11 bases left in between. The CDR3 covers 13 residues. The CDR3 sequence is CASTPGVGNTIYF. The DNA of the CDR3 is TGTGCCAGCACCCCAGGGGTGGGAAACACCATATATTTT.

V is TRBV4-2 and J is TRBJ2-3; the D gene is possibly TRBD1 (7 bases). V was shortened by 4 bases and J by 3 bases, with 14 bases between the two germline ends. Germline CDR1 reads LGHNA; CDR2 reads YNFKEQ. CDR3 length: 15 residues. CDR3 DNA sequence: TGTGCCAGCAGCCCCCGGGACAGCGGGACAGATACGCAGTATTTT. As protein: CASSPRDSGTDTQYF.

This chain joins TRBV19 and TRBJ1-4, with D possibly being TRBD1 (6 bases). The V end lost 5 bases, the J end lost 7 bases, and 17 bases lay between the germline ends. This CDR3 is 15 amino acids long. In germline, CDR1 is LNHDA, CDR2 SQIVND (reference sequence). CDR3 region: CASSGVGRGREKLFF. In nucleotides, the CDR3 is TGTGCCAGTAGTGGGGTTGGCAGGGGACGTGAAAAACTGTTTTTT. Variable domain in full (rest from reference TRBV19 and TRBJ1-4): DGGITQSPKYLFRKEGQNVTLSCEQNLNHDAMYWYRQDPGQGLRLIYYSQIVNDFQKGDIAEGYSVSREKKESFPLTVTSAQKNPTAFYLCASSGVGRGREKLFFGSGTQLSVL.

CDR3 in amino acids: CASIEAAGGQPQHF. In DNA form, the CDR3 reads TGTGCCAGCATTGAGGCAGCAGGGGGTCAGCCCCAGCATTTT. The rearrangement joins TRBV6-1 to TRBJ1-5; 7 nucleotides agree with TRBD1. The germline V gene encodes CDR1 MNHNS and CDR2 SASEGT. J lost 6 bases, V lost 7 bases, and 9 bases had no gene match. The CDR3 runs 14 residues.